This T cell receptor (beta chain) was sequenced in a study of regulatory T cells in long-lasting Graves disease. Time point specified: newly diagnosed GD, antithyroid drugs for less than 3 months. The authors made the TCR library using RNA they extracted from PBMCs. The J segment lost 4 bases and the V segment lost 3 bases, leaving 9 bases of the junction unmatched. Germline V gene data show CDR1 as MDHEN and CDR2 as SYDVKM. The CDR3 consists of 16 residues. Investigators prepared the TCR beta libraries by applying iRepertoire HTBI primers and Arm-PCR of CDR3 regions. TCRdb analysed the multiplex PCR reads with MiXCR anew, one entry per CDR3 protein. The table records around 470,000 distinct CDR3 sequences, around 15% of them present only once. This clonotype was detected many times. The sample also formed part of further work on T cells in Graves' hyperthyroidism and ophthalmopathy.

The sequence came from a woman in her forties or fifties with Graves disease. The specimen was peripheral blood mononuclear cells (PBMCs), collected at new diagnosis, from a patient treated with antithyroid drugs. The V and J genes are TRBV28 and TRBJ1-3, with TRBD1 matching over 7 bases. CDR3 protein: CASSLLSLQGGNTIYF. In nucleotides, the CDR3 is TGTGCCAGCAGTTTGTTATCCCTACAGGGGGGAAACACCATATATTTT.